This note documents a single TCR beta chain sequence. Its antigen is not identified. TCRdb's copy holds only in-frame clones and misses some; the assay was immunoSEQ multiplex PCR. The table includes around 110,000 clones, about 85% detected once. This sample was taken from a study of T cell responses to AZD1222 COVID-19 vaccine. Study conclusions and caveats: An increase in Spike-specific TCR breadth and depth was observed after two AZD1222 doses. Baseline testing showed seropositivity in only a handful of AZD1222 recipients. Spike as a whole was targeted by vaccine-associated CD4 TCRs, dominant at 160-218 and 743-854.

V was pared by 6 bases and J by 2 bases, with 3 bases of the junction left unmatched. From germline, CDR1 is LGHDT and CDR2 YNNKEL (reference sequence). The CDR3 sequence is 13 residues long. Pooling of second doses given at about 4 or about 12 weeks was done. The origin of this receptor is an adult who received the AZD1222 COVID-19 vaccine. The chain carries TRBV3-1 (or the pseudogene TRBV3-2) and TRBJ2-5; 7 nucleotides align to TRBD1. The sample in question was peripheral blood, obtained 28 days after the second AZD1222 dose. In DNA form, the CDR3 reads TGTGCCAGCAGTCGGGACAGACAAGAGACCCAGTACTTC. Translating it yields CASSRDRQETQYF.